The clone carrying this T cell receptor (beta chain) was observed many times. Its antigen is unidentified. Included in the TCR beta cDNA libraries were unique molecular identifiers. TCRdb analysed the PCR reads with MiXCR anew, one entry per CDR3 protein. The data hold around 260,000 distinct CDR3 sequences, with around 34% observed a single time. This sample is part of a study of post-analysis software for immune sequencing data. Study-level information: The disease courses spanned relapsing-remitting, secondary progressive and progressive-relapsing forms of multiple sclerosis.

Germline loops: CDR1 MNHNY, CDR2 SVGAGI (reference sequence). V lost 7 bases and J lost 0, with 16 bases in between. This CDR3 has 15 residues. Points from the study as a whole: Controls significantly exceeded multiple sclerosis patients in normalized Chao1 diversity. The five TRBV segments detected at higher frequency in patients than in controls included TRBV5-6, TRBV5-1 and TRBV20-1.

The sample consisted of blood. This sequence was found in a girl between 5 and 17 years old with multiple sclerosis. V is TRBV6-6 and J is TRBJ2-7; no clear D. CDR3 sequence: CASTRTPDGSYEQYF. In DNA form, the CDR3 reads TGTGCCAGCACTCGGACGCCGGATGGCTCCTACGAGCAGTACTTC.